This entry concerns a single T cell receptor (beta chain). There is no known antigen for this receptor. Within one base of it there is no much larger clone, and no base qualities were kept. TCRbeta CDR3 regions were amplified from genomic DNA by means of the immunoSEQ Assay, a bias-controlled multiplex PCR. On the authors' methods: The number of nucleated cells in each sample was estimated by amplification of reference gene primers within the assay. To quantify the absolute abundance of each unique TCRbeta CDR3 rearrangement, sequence reads were collapsed and filtered. For each sample, productive Simpson clonality was calculated by taking the square root of Simpson's diversity index across productive rearrangements. TCRdb stores this immuneACCESS table with in-frame sequences only. Part of the clones is absent; in the studies checked, under half of the shortfall reflects unresolved V genes, and no reason is known for the rest. The V and J calls and clone size were taken over from that table, and D and trimming were inferred from the DNA. The sample data list around 180,000 clones, and around 77% of these were observed just once. In total, the top ten clones hold roughly 17% of the sample.

This record belongs to a study of blood T cell repertoires in COVID-19 (dated by TCRdb to about 2020). Regarding the study in general: Samples covering the acute and convalescent phases of COVID-19 were provided by collaborators in the United States, Italy and Spain. Subjects who had been exposed to COVID-19, were actively infected with it, or had recovered from it provided the deeply sampled blood TCRbeta repertoires that made up the dataset. Nearly every sample came with metadata listing a de-identified subject ID, COVID-19 status, age in years and sex. HLA class I and class II types, where available, came from metadata supplied by the sample provider rather than from assay-based typing. The prospective study material was composed of cDNA or gDNA derived from T cells, B-cell-depleted T cells, or PBMCs. The repertoires were released in a freely available public database intended as a resource for research on the immune response to SARS-CoV-2. Samples came from the ongoing ImmuneRACE study (first 160 participants) plus 1,254 subjects from 6 global collaborators. The research as a whole found: The quantity of clinical and demographic metadata differed by source and by participant and was supplied without curation.

CDR3 length: 14 amino acids, cysteine to phenylalanine. Of all the DNA, just the CDR3 is kept, 42 bases in frame from base 1. The germline V gene (reference sequence) supplies CDR1 MNHEY and CDR2 SMNVEV. V loses 1 base of germline sequence and J loses 9 bases, and the interval between the two ends is 16 bases. The collaborating institutions used their own protocols to collect whole blood in K2EDTA tubes. Collaborator samples were shipped for TCRbeta analysis as frozen whole blood, isolated PBMCs, or DNA extracted from either sample type. Recombination connected TRBV27 to TRBJ2-7, with TRBD1 as a weak D call on 5 bases. The receptor's source is a man between 60 and 75 years old with active or convalescent COVID-19. Sequencing was done on a sample of peripheral blood. The CDR3 here reads CASSLLGQGLLQYF. The base sequence is TGTGCCAGCAGTTTATTAGGCCAGGGCTTGCTGCAGTACTTC.